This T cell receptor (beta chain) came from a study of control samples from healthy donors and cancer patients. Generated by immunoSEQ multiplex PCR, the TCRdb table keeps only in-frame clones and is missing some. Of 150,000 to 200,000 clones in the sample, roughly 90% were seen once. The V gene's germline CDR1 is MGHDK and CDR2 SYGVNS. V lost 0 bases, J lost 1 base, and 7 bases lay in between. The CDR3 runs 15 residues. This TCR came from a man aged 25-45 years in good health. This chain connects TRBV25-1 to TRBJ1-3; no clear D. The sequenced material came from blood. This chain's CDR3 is CASSEYASSGNTIYF. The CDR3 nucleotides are TGTGCCAGCAGTGAATATGCATCGTCTGGAAACACCATATATTTT.